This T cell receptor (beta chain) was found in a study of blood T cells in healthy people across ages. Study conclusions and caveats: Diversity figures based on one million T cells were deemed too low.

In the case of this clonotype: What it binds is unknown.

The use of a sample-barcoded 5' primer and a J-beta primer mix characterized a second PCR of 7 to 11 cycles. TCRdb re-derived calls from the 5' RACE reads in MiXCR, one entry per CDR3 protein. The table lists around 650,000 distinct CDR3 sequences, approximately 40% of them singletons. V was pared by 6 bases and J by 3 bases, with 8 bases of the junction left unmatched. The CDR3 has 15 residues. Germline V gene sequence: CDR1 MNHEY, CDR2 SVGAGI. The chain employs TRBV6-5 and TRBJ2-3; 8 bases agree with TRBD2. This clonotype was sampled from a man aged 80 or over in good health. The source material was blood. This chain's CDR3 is CASSLAGWVTDTQYF. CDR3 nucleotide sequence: TGTGCCAGCAGCTTAGCGGGATGGGTGACAGATACGCAGTATTTT.